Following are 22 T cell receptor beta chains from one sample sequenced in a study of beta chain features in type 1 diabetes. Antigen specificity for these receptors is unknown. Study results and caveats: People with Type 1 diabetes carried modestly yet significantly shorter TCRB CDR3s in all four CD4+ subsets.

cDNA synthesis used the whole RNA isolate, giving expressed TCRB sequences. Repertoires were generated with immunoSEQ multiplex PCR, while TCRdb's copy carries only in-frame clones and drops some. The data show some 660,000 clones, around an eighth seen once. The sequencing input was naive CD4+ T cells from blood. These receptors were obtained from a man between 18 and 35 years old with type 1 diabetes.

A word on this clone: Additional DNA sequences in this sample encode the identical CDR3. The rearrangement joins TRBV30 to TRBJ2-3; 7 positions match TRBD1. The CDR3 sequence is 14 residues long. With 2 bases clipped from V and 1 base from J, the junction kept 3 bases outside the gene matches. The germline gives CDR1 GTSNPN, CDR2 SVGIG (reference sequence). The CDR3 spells CAWSPGQGTDTQYF. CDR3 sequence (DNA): TGTGCCTGGAGTCCAGGACAGGGCACAGATACGCAGTATTTT. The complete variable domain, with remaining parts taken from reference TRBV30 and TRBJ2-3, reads SQTIHQWPATLVQPVGSPLSLECTVEGTSNPNLYWYRQAAGRGLQLLFYSVGIGQISSEVPQNLSASRPQDRQFILSSKKLLLSDSGFYLCAWSPGQGTDTQYFGPGTRLTVL.

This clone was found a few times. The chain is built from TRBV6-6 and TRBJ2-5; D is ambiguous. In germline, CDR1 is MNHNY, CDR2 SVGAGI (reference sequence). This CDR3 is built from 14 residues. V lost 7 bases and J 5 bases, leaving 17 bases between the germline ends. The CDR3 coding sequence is TGTGCCAGCACCTCTCTGGTTTACCCCGAGACCCAGTACTTC. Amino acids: CASTSLVYPETQYF.

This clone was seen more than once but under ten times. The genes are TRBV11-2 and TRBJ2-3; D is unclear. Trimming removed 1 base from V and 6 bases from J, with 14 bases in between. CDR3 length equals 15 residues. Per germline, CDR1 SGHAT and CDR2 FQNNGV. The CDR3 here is CASSLAARFVDTQYF. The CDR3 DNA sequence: TGTGCCAGCAGCTTAGCGGCTAGGTTCGTGGATACGCAGTATTTT.

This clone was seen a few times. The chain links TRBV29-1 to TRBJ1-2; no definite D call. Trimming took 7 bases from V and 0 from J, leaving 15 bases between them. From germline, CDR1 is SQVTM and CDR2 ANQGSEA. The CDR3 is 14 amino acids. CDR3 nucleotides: TGCAGCGCTAATCGACAAACCTCTAACTATGGCTACACCTTC. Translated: CSANRQTSNYGYTF.

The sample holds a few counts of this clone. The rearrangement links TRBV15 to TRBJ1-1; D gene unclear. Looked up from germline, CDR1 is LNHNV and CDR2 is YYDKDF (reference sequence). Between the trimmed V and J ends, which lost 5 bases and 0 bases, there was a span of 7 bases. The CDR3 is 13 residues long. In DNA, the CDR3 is TGTGCCACCAGCGGGAGTTTGAACACTGAAGCTTTCTTT. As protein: CATSGSLNTEAFF.

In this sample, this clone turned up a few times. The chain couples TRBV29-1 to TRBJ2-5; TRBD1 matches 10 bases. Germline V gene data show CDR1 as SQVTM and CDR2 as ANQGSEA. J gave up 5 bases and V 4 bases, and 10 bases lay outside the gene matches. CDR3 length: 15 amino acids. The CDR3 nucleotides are TGCAGCGTTGGGGGACAGGGGCCAACAAGGGAGACCCAGTACTTC. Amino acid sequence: CSVGGQGPTRETQYF.

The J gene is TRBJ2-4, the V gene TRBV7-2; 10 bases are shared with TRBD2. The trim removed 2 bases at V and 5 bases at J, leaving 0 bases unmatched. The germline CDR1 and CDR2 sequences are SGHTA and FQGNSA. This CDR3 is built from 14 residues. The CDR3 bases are TGTGCCAGCAGCTTAACTAGCGGGGAAAACATTCAGTACTTC. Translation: CASSLTSGENIQYF.

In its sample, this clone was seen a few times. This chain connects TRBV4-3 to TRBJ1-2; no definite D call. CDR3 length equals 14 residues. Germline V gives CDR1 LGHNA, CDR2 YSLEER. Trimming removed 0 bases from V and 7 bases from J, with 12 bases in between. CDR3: CASSQEEGGGGYTF. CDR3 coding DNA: TGCGCCAGCAGCCAAGAAGAGGGCGGCGGTGGCTACACCTTC.

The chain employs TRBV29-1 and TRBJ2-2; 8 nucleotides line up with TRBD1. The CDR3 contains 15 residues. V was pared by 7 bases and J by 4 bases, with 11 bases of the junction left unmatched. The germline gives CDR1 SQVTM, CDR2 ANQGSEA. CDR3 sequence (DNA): TGCAGCGCTGTGAAGGGACAGGCAGTCACCGGGGAGCTGTTTTTT. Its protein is CSAVKGQAVTGELFF.

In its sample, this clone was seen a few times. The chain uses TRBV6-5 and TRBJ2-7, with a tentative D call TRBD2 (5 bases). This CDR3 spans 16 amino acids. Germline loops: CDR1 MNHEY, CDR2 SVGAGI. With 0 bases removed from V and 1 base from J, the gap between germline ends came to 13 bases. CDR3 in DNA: TGTGCCAGCAGTTACTCCGCATACGGGGATTCCTACGAGCAGTACTTC. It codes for CASSYSAYGDSYEQYF.

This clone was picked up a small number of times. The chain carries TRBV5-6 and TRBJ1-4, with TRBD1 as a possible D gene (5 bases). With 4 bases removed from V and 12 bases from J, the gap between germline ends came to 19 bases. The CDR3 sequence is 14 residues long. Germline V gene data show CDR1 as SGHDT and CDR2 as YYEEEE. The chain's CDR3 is CASSPPQGGEELFF. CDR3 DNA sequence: TGTGCCAGCAGCCCACCCCAGGGAGGGGAAGAACTGTTTTTT.

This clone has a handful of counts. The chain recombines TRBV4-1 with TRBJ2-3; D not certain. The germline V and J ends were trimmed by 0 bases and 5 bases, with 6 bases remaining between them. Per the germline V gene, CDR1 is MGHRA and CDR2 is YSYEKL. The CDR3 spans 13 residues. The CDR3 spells CASSQEARDTQYF. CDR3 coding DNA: TGCGCCAGCAGCCAAGAAGCGCGAGATACGCAGTATTTT.

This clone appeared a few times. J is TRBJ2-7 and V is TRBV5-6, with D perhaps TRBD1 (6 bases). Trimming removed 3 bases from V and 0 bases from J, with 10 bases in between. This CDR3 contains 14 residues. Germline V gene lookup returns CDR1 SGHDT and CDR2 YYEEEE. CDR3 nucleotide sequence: TGTGCCAGCAGCTCCCTCAGGGGCTCCTACGAGCAGTACTTC. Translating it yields CASSSLRGSYEQYF. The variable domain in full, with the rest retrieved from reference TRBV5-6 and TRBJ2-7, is DAGVTQSPTHLIKTRGQQVTLRCSPKSGHDTVSWYQQALGQGPQFIFQYYEEEERQRGNFPDRFSGHQFPNYSSELNVNALLLGDSALYLCASSSLRGSYEQYFGPGTRLTVT.

DNA for the CDR3: TGTGCCAGCAGTGCCCTCGACAGTTACGAGCAGTACTTC. It specifies CASSALDSYEQYF. This rearrangement joins TRBV25-1 to TRBJ2-7, with a weak D call TRBD1 (5 bases). The germline V and J ends were trimmed by 4 bases and 4 bases, with 11 bases remaining between them. From germline, CDR1 is MGHDK and CDR2 SYGVNS. CDR3 length: 13 residues.

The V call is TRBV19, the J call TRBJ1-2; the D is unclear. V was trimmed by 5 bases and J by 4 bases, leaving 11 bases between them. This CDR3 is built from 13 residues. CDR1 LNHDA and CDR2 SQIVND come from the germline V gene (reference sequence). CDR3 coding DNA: TGTGCCAGTAGTTGGAGTCGGAGCTATGGCTACACCTTC. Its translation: CASSWSRSYGYTF.

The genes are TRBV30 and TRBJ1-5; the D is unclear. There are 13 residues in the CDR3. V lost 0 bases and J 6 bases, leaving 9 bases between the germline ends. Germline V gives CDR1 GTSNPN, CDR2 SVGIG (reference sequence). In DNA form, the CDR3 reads TGTGCCTGGAGTGTACTAATGGGTCAGCCCCAGCATTTT. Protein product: CAWSVLMGQPQHF. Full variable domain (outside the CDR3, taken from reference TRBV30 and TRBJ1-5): SQTIHQWPATLVQPVGSPLSLECTVEGTSNPNLYWYRQAAGRGLQLLFYSVGIGQISSEVPQNLSASRPQDRQFILSSKKLLLSDSGFYLCAWSVLMGQPQHFGDGTRLSIL.

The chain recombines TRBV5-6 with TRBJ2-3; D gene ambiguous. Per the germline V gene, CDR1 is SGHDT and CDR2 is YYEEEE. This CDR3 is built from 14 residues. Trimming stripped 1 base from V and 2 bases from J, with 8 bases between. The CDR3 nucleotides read TGTGCCAGCAGCTTGAGGTATCCCACAGATACGCAGTATTTT. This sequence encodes CASSLRYPTDTQYF.

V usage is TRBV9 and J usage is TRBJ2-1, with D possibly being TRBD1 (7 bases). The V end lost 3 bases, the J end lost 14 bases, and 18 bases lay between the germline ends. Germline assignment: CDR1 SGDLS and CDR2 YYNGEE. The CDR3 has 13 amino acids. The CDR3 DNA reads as TGTGCCAGCAGCGCCCCGGCGGGACAGCGGGAGTTCTTC. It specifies CASSAPAGQREFF.

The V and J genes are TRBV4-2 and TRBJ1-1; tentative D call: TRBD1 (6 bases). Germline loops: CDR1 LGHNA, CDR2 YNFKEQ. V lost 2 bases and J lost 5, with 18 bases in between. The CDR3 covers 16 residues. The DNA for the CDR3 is TGTGCCAGCAGCCAATACCCCTCCAGGGGCCATACTGAAGCTTTCTTT. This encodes CASSQYPSRGHTEAFF.

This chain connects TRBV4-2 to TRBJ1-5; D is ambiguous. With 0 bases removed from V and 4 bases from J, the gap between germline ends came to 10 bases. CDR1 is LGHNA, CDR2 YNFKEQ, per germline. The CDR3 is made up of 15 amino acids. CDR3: CASSQERYGNQPQHF. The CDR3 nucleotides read TGTGCCAGCAGCCAAGAAAGATATGGGAATCAGCCCCAGCATTTT.

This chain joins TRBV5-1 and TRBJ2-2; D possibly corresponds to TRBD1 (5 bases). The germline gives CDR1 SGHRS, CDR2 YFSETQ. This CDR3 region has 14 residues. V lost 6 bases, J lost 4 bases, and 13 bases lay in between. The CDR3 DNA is TGCGCCAGCATGGGGCTAGTGAGCACCGGGGAGCTGTTTTTT. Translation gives CASMGLVSTGELFF.

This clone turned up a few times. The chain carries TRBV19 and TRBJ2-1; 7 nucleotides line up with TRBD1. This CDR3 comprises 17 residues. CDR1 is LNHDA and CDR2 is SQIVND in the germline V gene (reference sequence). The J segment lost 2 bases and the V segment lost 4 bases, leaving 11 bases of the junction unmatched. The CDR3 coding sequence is TGTGCCAGTAGTACGACAGACAGGGTAAGGGCCTACAATGAGCAGTTCTTC. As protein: CASSTTDRVRAYNEQFF. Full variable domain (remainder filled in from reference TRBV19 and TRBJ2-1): DGGITQSPKYLFRKEGQNVTLSCEQNLNHDAMYWYRQDPGQGLRLIYYSQIVNDFQKGDIAEGYSVSREKKESFPLTVTSAQKNPTAFYLCASSTTDRVRAYNEQFFGPGTRLTVL.